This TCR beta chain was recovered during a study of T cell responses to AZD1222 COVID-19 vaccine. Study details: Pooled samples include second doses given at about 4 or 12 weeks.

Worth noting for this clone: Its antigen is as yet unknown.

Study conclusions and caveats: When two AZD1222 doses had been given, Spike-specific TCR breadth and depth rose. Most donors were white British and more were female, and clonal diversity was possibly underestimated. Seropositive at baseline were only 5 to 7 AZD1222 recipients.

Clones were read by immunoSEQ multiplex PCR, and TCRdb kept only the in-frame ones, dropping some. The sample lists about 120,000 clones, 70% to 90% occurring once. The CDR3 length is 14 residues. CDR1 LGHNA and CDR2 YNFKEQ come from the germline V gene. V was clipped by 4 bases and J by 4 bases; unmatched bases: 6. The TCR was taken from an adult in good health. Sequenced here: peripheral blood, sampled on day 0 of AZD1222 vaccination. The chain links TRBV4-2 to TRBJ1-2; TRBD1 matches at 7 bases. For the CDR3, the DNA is TGTGCCAGCAGCCCCGAGGGGGCGGGCTATGGCTACACCTTC. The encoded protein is CASSPEGAGYGYTF.